This note documents a single T cell receptor (beta chain) sequence. Original methodology: From reference gene primer amplification, estimates of nucleated cell counts were derived. The table came from immunoSEQ multiplex PCR; TCRdb's copy has only in-frame clones and leaves some out. The V and J calls and the clone size are those of that table, but D and trimming were determined from the DNA. The sample shows roughly 95,000 clones, roughly four fifths of them seen only once. The data derive from a study of blood T cell repertoires in COVID-19. In the study overall: COVID-19 samples collected from the United States, Italy and Spain covered acute and convalescent phases. PBMCs, B-cell-depleted T cells, or T cells provided the cDNA or gDNA that made up the material.

Deletions cut 0 bases from V and 8 bases from J, with 10 bases between. This CDR3 comprises 14 residues. Germline CDR1 is MGHRA and CDR2 is YSYEKL. The V gene is TRBV4-1, the J gene TRBJ1-4; D remains ambiguous. Sequencing was done on a sample of peripheral blood. This sequence was found in a human donor in a cohort sampled during active COVID-19. CDR3 in amino acids: CASSQETPGEKLFF. The CDR3 DNA sequence: TGCGCCAGCAGCCAAGAAACCCCGGGAGAAAAACTGTTTTTT.